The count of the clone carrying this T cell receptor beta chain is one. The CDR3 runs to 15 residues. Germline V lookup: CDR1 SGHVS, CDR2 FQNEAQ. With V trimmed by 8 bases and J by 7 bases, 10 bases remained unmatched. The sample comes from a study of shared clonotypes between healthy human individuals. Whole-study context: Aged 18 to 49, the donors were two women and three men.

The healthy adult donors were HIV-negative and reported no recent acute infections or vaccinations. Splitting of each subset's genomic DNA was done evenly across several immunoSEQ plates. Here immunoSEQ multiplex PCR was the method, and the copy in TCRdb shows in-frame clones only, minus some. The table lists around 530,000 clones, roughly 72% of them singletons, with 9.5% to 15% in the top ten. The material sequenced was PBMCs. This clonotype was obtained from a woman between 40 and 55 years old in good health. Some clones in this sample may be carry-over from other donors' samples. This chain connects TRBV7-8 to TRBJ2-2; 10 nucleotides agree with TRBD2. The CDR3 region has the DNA TGTGCCAGCCACAGGGGGACTAGCGTTGACGGGGAGCTGTTTTTT. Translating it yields CASHRGTSVDGELFF. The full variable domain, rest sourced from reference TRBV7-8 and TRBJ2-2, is GAGVSQSPRYKVAKRGQDVALRCDPISGHVSLFWYQQALGQGPEFLTYFQNEAQLDKSGLPSDRFFAERPEGSVSTLKIQRTQQEDSAVYLCASHRGTSVDGELFFGEGSRLTVL.